One T cell receptor (beta chain) is described in this entry. This clone has more than one count but fewer than ten. Its antigen remains unidentified. Base qualities are not provided; no much larger clone lies one nucleotide away. The sample comes from a study of radiation and T cells in renal cell carcinoma (dated by TCRdb to about 2020). Turning to the overall study: Samples came from a clinical trial, in which primary renal cell carcinomas received 15 Gy stereotactic body radiation therapy followed by nephrectomy 4 weeks later. In the approximately 49 samples combined, 4,016,671 unique CDR3 nucleotide sequences were found, encoding roughly 2.5 million unique CDR3 amino acid sequences. A total of some 55 samples underwent TCR beta sequencing, made up of roughly 26 tumors and some 27 peripheral blood samples.

The trim is 6 bases for V and 0 bases for J, with a gap of 14 bases between the germline ends. From the cysteine up to the phenylalanine, the CDR3 has a length of 15 residues. Only the CDR3 part of the read is kept: 45 bases, read in frame from the first base. Reading the germline V gene (reference sequence) gives CDR1 SEHNR and CDR2 FQNEAQ. Following the manufacturer's recommendations, the immunoSEQ kit was used to generate TCR beta libraries from genomic DNA. To prepare the libraries, a first multiplex PCR with proprietary primers was run, followed by a second PCR that added unique barcodes, and a bead cleanup was done after each round. Each sample batch included a kit-provided positive control reaction and a negative control reaction. The final libraries were assessed on an Agilent 4200 TapeStation D1000 ScreenTape, pooled by volume, and quantified by qPCR. Sequencing ran on an Illumina NextSeq500 with a MidOutput 150-cycle cartridge, using 156 Read1 and 15 Index1 cycles with kit custom primers. The pooled library was loaded at about 0.93 pM with roughly 19% PhiX control spiked in. As for how the authors treated the data: The vendor-processed data were analyzed in R, and a clonotype was defined as all T cells that share the same CDR3 nucleotide sequence. In the clone abundance analyses, frequencies were normalized to the 10,000 most abundant clones in each sample. Before analysis, public T cell clones were removed, and these numbered fewer than six per sample on average. Tumor-enriched clonotypes and baseline blood-enriched clonotypes were defined as those with an abundance difference of at least 32-fold between compartments. Clonotypes expanded or contracted between blood time points were identified with a beta-binomial differential abundance model. The Baroni-Urbani and Buser coefficient was used to measure tumor-blood repertoire similarity, and groups were compared with two-tailed Wilcoxon tests in R. Imported from immuneACCESS, the table was reduced by TCRdb to in-frame sequences with V and J called. These copies leave out some clones; in studies compared against another copy, an unresolved V gene accounts for under half, and the cause of the remainder is not known. The V and J calls and clone size come from that table; D and trimming were worked out from the DNA. Present in this sample are more than 75,000 clones, 70% to 85% of which were seen just once. The top ten hold 5% to 7.5% of the sample.

The sample's time point, from its label and the paper: baseline pretreatment blood. Interpreted using the paper, the treatment or condition label stands for: 15 Gy SBRT to primary tumor, nephrectomy 4 weeks later. To track tumor-enriched clonotypes, serial peripheral blood was sampled from radiation-treated patients at baseline and at 2 weeks and 4 weeks after SBRT. Every patient had renal cell carcinoma of clear cell pathology. The QIAamp DNA Blood Mini Kit (Qiagen) was used to prepare genomic DNA for TCR sequencing. The analyses included just those samples that passed every quality control check. Findings and caveats that apply to the study as a whole: Because the trial had a single-armed design, the trial could not examine how radiation dose or scheduling affected the TCR repertoire. Top tumor clonotypes rose in blood from baseline to 2 weeks post-radiation, then contracted by 4 weeks, suggesting transient expansion of tumor-resident clones. Changes in the blood repertoire were not tracked past 4 weeks after treatment. No pretreatment tumor biopsies were available, so the baseline intratumoral presence of clonotypes could not be determined.

The sequence joins TRBV7-9 to TRBJ1-2; TRBD1 might be the D gene, on 5 matching bases. The sample in question was blood, obtained from a patient whose treatment included radiotherapy and nephrectomy. The TCR comes from a man in his fifties or sixties with renal cell carcinoma. The sequence in DNA is TGTGCCAGCAGGGCAGGGCGGAGGACTAACTATGGCTACACCTTC. The translation is CASRAGRRTNYGYTF.